Listed below are T cell receptor beta chains from one sample, sequenced in a study of PD-L1 blockade in urothelial cancer. TCRdb's table, derived via immunoSEQ multiplex PCR, lists solely in-frame clones and lacks some. The table lists 70,000 to 90,000 clones, roughly 84% of them singletons. Here the sequenced sample was PBMCs, taken around atezolizumab (anti-PD-L1) treatment. The receptors derive from a man aged 55 to 70 with urothelial cancer. Both conserved end residues are part of each CDR3. D genes are given only for firm matches. The size entry is marked missing in some rows and otherwise reads once, few, many or a size class.

size,D,V,J,CDR3,DNA
once,NA,TRBV27,TRBJ1-5,CASSLSAGASKPQHF,TGTGCCAGCAGTTTATCGGCGGGGGCCTCAAAGCCCCAGCATTTT
NA,NA,TRBV5-6,TRBJ1-2,CASNRDTLGDYGYTF,TGTGCCAGCAATAGGGACACTCTCGGGGACTATGGCTACACCTTC
NA,TRBD1,TRBV2,TRBJ2-7,CASSDRTGGYEQYF,TGTGCCAGCAGTGACCGGACAGGGGGCTACGAGCAGTACTTC
once,NA,TRBV30,TRBJ2-2,CAYPRKGDTGELFF,TGTGCCTACCCGCGAAAGGGAGACACCGGGGAGCTGTTTTTT
once,NA,TRBV6-1,TRBJ1-2,CASKGVYTGYTF,TGTGCCAGCAAAGGGGTTTACACTGGCTACACCTTC
NA,NA,TRBV28,TRBJ2-1,CASSSSAKNYNEQFF,TGTGCCAGCAGTTCTAGCGCCAAGAACTACAATGAGCAGTTCTTC
NA,NA,TRBV5-4,TRBJ2-2,CASSLAGGNTGELFF,TGTGCCAGCAGCTTGGCCGGGGGTAACACCGGGGAGCTGTTTTTT
NA,NA,TRBV18,TRBJ1-1,CASSPRPPGRGFINTEAFF,TGTGCCAGCTCACCACGACCCCCAGGGAGGGGGTTTATAAACACTGAAGCTTTCTTT
few,TRBD1,TRBV19,TRBJ2-4,CASSDSRGFKNIQYF,TGTGCCAGTAGTGATAGCAGGGGGTTCAAAAACATTCAGTACTTC
NA,NA,TRBV6-5,TRBJ1-5,CASSYGAMQPQHF,TGTGCCAGCAGTTACGGAGCGATGCAGCCCCAGCATTTT
NA,NA,TRBV9,TRBJ1-2,CASRISPGDGGYTF,TGTGCCAGCAGAATTTCGCCGGGGGATGGAGGCTACACCTTC
NA,TRBD2,TRBV19,TRBJ2-7,CASSTHLLRELISEQYF,TGTGCCAGTAGTACGCATTTGTTGCGGGAGCTGATTAGCGAGCAGTACTTC
NA,TRBD1,TRBV5-6,TRBJ2-7,CASSSAKTGLSEQYF,TGTGCCAGCAGTTCCGCAAAGACAGGGTTGAGCGAGCAGTACTTC
once,NA,TRBV6-5,TRBJ2-2,CASSYPRDGELFF,TGTGCCAGCAGTTACCCCAGGGACGGGGAGCTGTTTTTT
once,TRBD1,TRBV4-1,TRBJ1-4,CASSLENRGRKLFF,TGCGCCAGCAGCCTTGAAAACAGGGGGCGAAAACTGTTTTTT
NA,NA,TRBV7-8,TRBJ2-7,CASSPRPGDYEQYF,TGTGCCAGCAGCCCCAGGCCAGGGGATTACGAGCAGTACTTC
NA,TRBD1,TRBV5-4,TRBJ2-5,CASSLGQGIETQYF,TGTGCCAGCAGCTTGGGACAGGGAATTGAGACCCAGTACTTC
NA,TRBD1,TRBV28,TRBJ1-4,CASDRGDRSLFF,TGTGCCAGCGACAGGGGGGACAGGTCGCTGTTTTTT
NA,TRBD1,TRBV6-5,TRBJ2-3,CASSYKDRGGSDTQYF,TGTGCCAGCAGTTACAAGGACAGGGGAGGCTCAGATACGCAGTATTTT
NA,NA,TRBV5-1,TRBJ2-3,CASSSSRDTQYF,TGCGCCAGCAGCTCCTCTCGGGATACGCAGTATTTT
NA,TRBD1,TRBV2,TRBJ1-3,CASSGRGTSSGNTIYF,TGTGCCAGCAGTGGCAGGGGGACAAGTTCTGGAAACACCATATATTTT
NA,NA,TRBV2,TRBJ2-5,CASKEEETQYF,TGTGCCAGCAAGGAGGAAGAGACCCAGTACTTC
once,NA,TRBV19,TRBJ2-7,CASSPGYEQYF,TGTGCCAGTAGCCCCGGTTACGAGCAGTACTTC
NA,TRBD2,TRBV5-6,TRBJ2-7,CASSPSGGNGYEQYF,TGTGCCAGCAGCCCAAGCGGGGGGAATGGCTACGAGCAGTACTTC
NA,NA,TRBV5-2,TRBJ1-2,CASKRSREYETYGYTF,TGTGCCAGCAAACGTTCTAGAGAGTACGAGACCTATGGCTACACCTTC
NA,NA,TRBV9,TRBJ1-3,CASSVDPRAGNTIYF,TGTGCCAGCAGCGTAGATCCAAGAGCTGGAAACACCATATATTTT
NA,NA,TRBV11-2,TRBJ2-1,CATDVGGGNEQFF,TGTGCCACCGACGTGGGAGGGGGGAATGAGCAGTTCTTC
NA,TRBD1,TRBV9,TRBJ2-3,CASSVATGQGIDTQYF,TGTGCCAGCAGCGTAGCTACGGGACAGGGGATAGATACGCAGTATTTT
NA,NA,TRBV6-6,TRBJ1-4,CASSYFGGIEKLFF,TGTGCCAGCAGTTACTTCGGGGGTATTGAAAAACTGTTTTTT
NA,NA,TRBV27,TRBJ1-2,CASRATGTYGYTF,TGTGCCAGCAGGGCCACAGGGACCTATGGCTACACCTTC
NA,TRBD1,TRBV7-2,TRBJ2-2,CASSFFYGTGGKNTGELFF,TGTGCCAGCAGTTTTTTTTACGGGACAGGGGGCAAGAACACCGGGGAGCTGTTTTTT
NA,TRBD1,TRBV25-1,TRBJ1-1,CASRTTGGGFTEAFF,TGTGCCAGCAGGACGACAGGGGGCGGTTTCACTGAAGCTTTCTTT
NA,TRBD1,TRBV11-2,TRBJ1-2,CASSSRGQGHGYTF,TGTGCCAGCAGCAGCCGGGGACAGGGTCATGGCTACACCTTC
NA,TRBD1,TRBV11-3,TRBJ1-1,CASSPYAGQGLNTEAFF,TGTGCCAGCAGCCCGTATGCGGGACAGGGATTGAACACTGAAGCTTTCTTT
NA,NA,TRBV10-1,TRBJ2-3,CATGEDYTQYF,TGCGCCACCGGGGAGGACTATACGCAGTATTTT
NA,NA,TRBV4-3,TRBJ1-3,CASSQGGRMEPGNTIYF,TGCGCCAGCAGCCAAGGGGGGCGAATGGAGCCTGGAAACACCATATATTTT
NA,TRBD1,TRBV9,TRBJ1-5,CASSMGQGNQPQHF,TGTGCCAGCAGCATGGGACAGGGGAATCAGCCCCAGCATTTT
NA,NA,TRBV30,TRBJ2-6,CAWSRDSGANVLTF,TGTGCCTGGAGTAGAGACTCTGGGGCCAACGTCCTGACTTTC
NA,NA,TRBV11-2,TRBJ2-7,CASSLDVSFHEQYF,TGTGCCAGCAGCTTAGACGTTAGCTTCCACGAGCAGTACTTC
once,TRBD2,TRBV5-1,TRBJ2-2,CASSKRLAGTAGELFF,TGCGCCAGCAGCAAGCGACTAGCGGGAACCGCCGGGGAGCTGTTTTTT
NA,NA,TRBV15,TRBJ1-1,CATEDFQNTEAFF,TGTGCCACCGAGGACTTTCAGAACACTGAAGCTTTCTTT
NA,NA,TRBV2,TRBJ2-1,CASSFDGDGGFF,TGTGCCAGCAGCTTTGATGGGGACGGGGGGTTCTTC